These T cell receptor beta chains were read from a single sample in a study of PD-L1 blockade in urothelial cancer. This table comes from immunoSEQ multiplex PCR, and its TCRdb copy is limited to in-frame clones, with some not included. The sample consists of 100,000 to 150,000 clones, around 85% of them appearing once. This specimen consisted of PBMCs, obtained around atezolizumab (anti-PD-L1) treatment. Receptors originate from a man between 45 and 60 years old with urothelial cancer. The CDR3 runs from the conserved cysteine through the conserved F or W. The D gene is left open where the match is weak.

>TRBV6-1|TRBD2|TRBJ2-7
CASGWASGYEQYF
>TRBV19|TRBD1|TRBJ2-5
CASSGGTGYARETQYF
>TRBV27|TRBD1|TRBJ1-5
CASSLTGGASNQPQHF
>TRBV7-9|-|TRBJ2-6
CASSLGEGASGANVLTF
>TRBV11-2|TRBD1|TRBJ1-1
CASRLRQGRTEAFF
>TRBV7-9|TRBD2|TRBJ2-2
CASSLEGLASGELFF
>TRBV6-1|TRBD2|TRBJ2-2
CASSAEAGPTGELFF
>TRBV7-3|-|TRBJ1-1
CASSRTNRVGAEAFF
>TRBV27|-|TRBJ1-6
CASSLSVDFREGSPLHF
>TRBV7-8|-|TRBJ2-1
CASSSRKDTRSYNEQFF
>TRBV6-1|TRBD1|TRBJ1-5
CASSGPAGTGNQPQHF
>TRBV2|TRBD1|TRBJ1-2
CASSDQTGGYGYTF
>TRBV30|TRBD1|TRBJ2-5
CACPGQGGETQYF
>TRBV27|TRBD1|TRBJ1-1
CASRGGQGYSTEAFF
>TRBV4-2|TRBD1|TRBJ1-1
CASSRDSYTEAFF
>TRBV7-2|-|TRBJ2-1
CASSLAGGGSYNEQFF
>TRBV14|-|TRBJ1-1
CASSHRNTEAFF
>TRBV6-1|TRBD1|TRBJ2-7
CASSEAGQGSYEQYF
>TRBV15|TRBD1|TRBJ1-5
CATSRNQGAGQPQHF
>TRBV4-2|TRBD2|TRBJ2-1
CASSQGASGNYNEQFF
>TRBV5-1|TRBD2|TRBJ2-1
CASSRRLGTSGNNEQFF
>TRBV5-4|TRBD1|TRBJ1-2
CASSTGQGTYGYTF
>TRBV11-2|TRBD2|TRBJ2-5
CASSLVGTSGRVQETQYF
>TRBV10-3|-|TRBJ1-3
CAISSPDSPFSGNTIYF
>TRBV28|TRBD1|TRBJ1-2
CASRGGQFVTYGYTF
>TRBV5-1|TRBD2|TRBJ2-7
CASSFTAGASEQYF
>TRBV5-6|-|TRBJ1-2
CASSRQVLDYGYTF
>TRBV9|TRBD1|TRBJ2-5
CASSAQGAEGTQYF
>TRBV11-2|TRBD2|TRBJ2-1
CASSLVTSGGVTFF
>TRBV27|TRBD2|TRBJ2-3
CASSLSTSLSTDTQYF
>TRBV30|-|TRBJ2-2
CAWKYSGNTGELFF
>TRBV27|TRBD2|TRBJ2-2
CASSSLAGTGELFF
>TRBV5-1|-|TRBJ1-4
CASSFQPGEKLFF
>TRBV5-4|-|TRBJ2-1
CASSLAGASAYNEQFF
>TRBV7-9|-|TRBJ2-1
CASSREKRENNEQFF
>TRBV18|TRBD1|TRBJ2-2
CASSPGQSNTGELFF
>TRBV11-1|TRBD2|TRBJ2-2
CASSLGGRAHGELFF
>TRBV18|TRBD1|TRBJ1-2
CASSPPPGGALRYGYTF
>TRBV7-8|TRBD2|TRBJ2-2
CASSLVGTSFSTGELFF
>TRBV5-4|TRBD1|TRBJ1-1
CASSAGQLNTEAFF